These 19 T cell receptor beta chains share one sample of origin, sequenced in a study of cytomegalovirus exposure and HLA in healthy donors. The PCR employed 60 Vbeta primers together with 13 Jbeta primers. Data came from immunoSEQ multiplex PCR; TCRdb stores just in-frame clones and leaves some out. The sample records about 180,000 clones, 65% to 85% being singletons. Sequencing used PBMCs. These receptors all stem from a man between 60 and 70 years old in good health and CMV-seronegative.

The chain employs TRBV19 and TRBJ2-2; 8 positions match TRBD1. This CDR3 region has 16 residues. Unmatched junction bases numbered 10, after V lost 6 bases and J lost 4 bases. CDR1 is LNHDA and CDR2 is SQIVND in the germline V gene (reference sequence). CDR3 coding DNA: TGTGCCAGTAGGGTAGGAGGACAGGGTAGCACCGGGGAGCTGTTTTTT. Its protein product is CASRVGGQGSTGELFF.

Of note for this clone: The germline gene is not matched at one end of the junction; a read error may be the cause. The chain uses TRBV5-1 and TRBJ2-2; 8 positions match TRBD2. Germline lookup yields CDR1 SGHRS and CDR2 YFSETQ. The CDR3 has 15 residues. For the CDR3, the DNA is TGCGCCAGCAGCTTGACTAGCGGAGGCACCGGGGAGTTGTTTTTT. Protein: CASSLTSGGTGELFF.

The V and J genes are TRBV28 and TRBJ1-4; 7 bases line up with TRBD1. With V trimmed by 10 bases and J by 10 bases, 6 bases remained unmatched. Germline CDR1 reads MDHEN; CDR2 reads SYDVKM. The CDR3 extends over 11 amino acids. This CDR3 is CATTGVGKLFF. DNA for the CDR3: TGTGCCACCACAGGGGTGGGAAAACTGTTTTTT.

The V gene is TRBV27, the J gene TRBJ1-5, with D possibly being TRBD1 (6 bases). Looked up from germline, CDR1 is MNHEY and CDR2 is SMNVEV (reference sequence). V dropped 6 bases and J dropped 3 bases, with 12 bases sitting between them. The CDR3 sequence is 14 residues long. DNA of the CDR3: TGTGCCAGCAGCCCCAACAGGGCCAATCAGCCCCAGCATTTT. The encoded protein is CASSPNRANQPQHF.

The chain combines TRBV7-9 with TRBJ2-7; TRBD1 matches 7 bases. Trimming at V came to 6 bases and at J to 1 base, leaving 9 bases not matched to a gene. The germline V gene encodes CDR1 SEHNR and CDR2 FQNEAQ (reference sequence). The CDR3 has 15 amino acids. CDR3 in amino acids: CASRHAETGSYEQYF. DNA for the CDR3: TGTGCCAGCAGGCATGCCGAGACAGGGTCCTACGAGCAGTACTTC. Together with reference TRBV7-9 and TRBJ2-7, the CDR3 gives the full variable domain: DTGVSQNPRHKITKRGQNVTFRCDPISEHNRLYWYRQTLGQGPEFLTYFQNEAQLEKSRLLSDRFSAERPKGSFSTLEIQRTEQGDSAMYLCASRHAETGSYEQYFGPGTRLTVT.

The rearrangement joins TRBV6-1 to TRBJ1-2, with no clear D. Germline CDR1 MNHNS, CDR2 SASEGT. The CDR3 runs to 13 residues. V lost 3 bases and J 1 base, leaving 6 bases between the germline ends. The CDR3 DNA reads TGTGCCAGCAGTGATAACAGTAACTATGGCTACACCTTC. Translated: CASSDNSNYGYTF.

CDR3 nucleotide sequence: TGTGCCAGCAGGCCCCGGTGGAAGCGGGAGAGGGAGACCCAGTACTTC. It specifies CASRPRWKRERETQYF. The J gene is TRBJ2-5, the V gene TRBV6-4, with 8 bases identical to TRBD2. The CDR3 spans 16 residues. CDR1 MRHNA and CDR2 SNTAGT come from the germline V gene. The V segment lost 6 bases and the J segment 5 bases; nucleotides outside the gene matches: 14.

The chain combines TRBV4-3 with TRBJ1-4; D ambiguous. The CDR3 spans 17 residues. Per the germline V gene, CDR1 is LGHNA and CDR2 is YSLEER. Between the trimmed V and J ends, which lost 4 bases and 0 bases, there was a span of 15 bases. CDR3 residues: CASSRRPPDATNEKLFF. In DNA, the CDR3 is TGCGCCAGCAGCCGGAGGCCGCCGGATGCAACTAATGAAAAACTGTTTTTT.

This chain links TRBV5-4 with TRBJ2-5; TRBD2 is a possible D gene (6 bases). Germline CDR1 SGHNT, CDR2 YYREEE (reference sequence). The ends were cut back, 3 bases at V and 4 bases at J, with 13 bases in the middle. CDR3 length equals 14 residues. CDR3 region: CASSWGRQGETQYF. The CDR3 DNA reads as TGTGCCAGCAGCTGGGGGAGGCAGGGAGAGACCCAGTACTTC.

This CDR3 reads CASSYTGVQPQHF. In nucleotides, the CDR3 is TGTGCCAGCAGCTACACAGGGGTACAGCCCCAGCATTTT. This chain uses TRBV7-9 with TRBJ1-5, with 7 positions matching TRBD1. The germline gives CDR1 SEHNR, CDR2 FQNEAQ (reference sequence). V dropped 4 bases and J dropped 7; count of bases not matched to a gene: 4. This CDR3 comprises 13 residues. The whole variable domain, remainder taken from reference TRBV7-9 and TRBJ1-5, is DTGVSQNPRHKITKRGQNVTFRCDPISEHNRLYWYRQTLGQGPEFLTYFQNEAQLEKSRLLSDRFSAERPKGSFSTLEIQRTEQGDSAMYLCASSYTGVQPQHFGDGTRLSIL.

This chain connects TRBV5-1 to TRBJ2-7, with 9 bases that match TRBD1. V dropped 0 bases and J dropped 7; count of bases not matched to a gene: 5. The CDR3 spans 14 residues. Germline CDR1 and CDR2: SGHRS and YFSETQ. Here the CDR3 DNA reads TGCGCCAGCAGCTTGGAACAGGGGGCTTGGGAGCAGTACTTC. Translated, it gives CASSLEQGAWEQYF.

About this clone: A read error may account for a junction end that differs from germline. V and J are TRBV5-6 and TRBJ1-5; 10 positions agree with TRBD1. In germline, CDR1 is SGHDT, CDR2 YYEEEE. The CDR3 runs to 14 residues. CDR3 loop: CASSIGTGDQPQNF. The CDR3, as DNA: TGTGCCAGCAGCATCGGGACAGGGGATCAGCCCCAGAATTTT.

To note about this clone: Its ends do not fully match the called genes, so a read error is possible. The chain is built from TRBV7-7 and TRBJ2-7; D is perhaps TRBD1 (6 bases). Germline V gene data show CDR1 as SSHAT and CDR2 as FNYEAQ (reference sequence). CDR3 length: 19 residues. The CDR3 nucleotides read TGTGCTAGCAGCCATCTACGGACAGCGACGCTGATAAAAACCTACGAGCAGTACTTC. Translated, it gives CASSHLRTATLIKTYEQYF.

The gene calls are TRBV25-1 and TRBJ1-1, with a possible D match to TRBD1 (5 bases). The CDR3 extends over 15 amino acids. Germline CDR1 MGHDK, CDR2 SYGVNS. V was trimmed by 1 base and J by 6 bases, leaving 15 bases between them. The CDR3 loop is CASSEFAGLVAEAFF. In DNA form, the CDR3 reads TGTGCCAGCAGTGAATTCGCAGGGCTTGTTGCTGAAGCTTTCTTT.

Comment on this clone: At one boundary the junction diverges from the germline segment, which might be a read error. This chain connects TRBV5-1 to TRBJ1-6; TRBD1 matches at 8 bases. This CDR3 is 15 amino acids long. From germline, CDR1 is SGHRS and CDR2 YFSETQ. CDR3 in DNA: TGCGCCAGCAGCTTGGATTCAGGGGGCAGTTCACCCCTCAACTTT. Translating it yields CASSLDSGGSSPLNF.

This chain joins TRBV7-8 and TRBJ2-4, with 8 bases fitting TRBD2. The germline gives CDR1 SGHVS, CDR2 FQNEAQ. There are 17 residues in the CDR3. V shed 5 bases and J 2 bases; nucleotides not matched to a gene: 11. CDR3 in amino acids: CASSLLGLAFTKNIQYF. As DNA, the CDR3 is TGTGCCAGCAGCCTCCTTGGACTAGCATTTACCAAAAACATTCAGTACTTC.

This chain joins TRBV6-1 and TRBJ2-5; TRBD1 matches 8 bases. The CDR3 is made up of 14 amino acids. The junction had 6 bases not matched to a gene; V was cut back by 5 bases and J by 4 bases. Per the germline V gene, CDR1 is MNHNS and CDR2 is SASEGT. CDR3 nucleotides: TGTGCCAGCAGTAGGACAGGGATGGGAGAGACCCAGTACTTC. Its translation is CASSRTGMGETQYF.

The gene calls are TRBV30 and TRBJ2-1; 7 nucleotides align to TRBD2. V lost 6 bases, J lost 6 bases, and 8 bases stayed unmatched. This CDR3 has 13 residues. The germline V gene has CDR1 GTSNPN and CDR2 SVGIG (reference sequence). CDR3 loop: CACAGTTLNEQFF. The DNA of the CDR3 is TGTGCCTGTGCCGGGACTACCCTCAATGAGCAGTTCTTC.

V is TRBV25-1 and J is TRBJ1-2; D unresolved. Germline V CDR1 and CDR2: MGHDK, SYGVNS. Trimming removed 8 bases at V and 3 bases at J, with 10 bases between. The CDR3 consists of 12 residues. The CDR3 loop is CASSQNHYGYTF. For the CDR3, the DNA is TGTGCCAGCTCACAGAACCACTATGGCTACACCTTC.